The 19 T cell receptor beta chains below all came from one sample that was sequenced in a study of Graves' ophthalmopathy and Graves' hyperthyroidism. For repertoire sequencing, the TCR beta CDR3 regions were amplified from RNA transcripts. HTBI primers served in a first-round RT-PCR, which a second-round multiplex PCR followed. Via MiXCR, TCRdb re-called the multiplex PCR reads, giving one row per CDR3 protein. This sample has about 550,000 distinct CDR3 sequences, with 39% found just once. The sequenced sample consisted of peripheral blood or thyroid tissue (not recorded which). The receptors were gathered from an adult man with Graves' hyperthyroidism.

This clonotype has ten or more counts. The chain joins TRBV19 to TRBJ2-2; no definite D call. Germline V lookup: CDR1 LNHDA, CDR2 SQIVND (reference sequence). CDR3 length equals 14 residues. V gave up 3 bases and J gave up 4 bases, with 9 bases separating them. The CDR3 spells CASSIPGSTGELFF. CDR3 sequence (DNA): TGTGCCAGTAGTATCCCGGGCAGCACCGGGGAGCTGTTTTTT.

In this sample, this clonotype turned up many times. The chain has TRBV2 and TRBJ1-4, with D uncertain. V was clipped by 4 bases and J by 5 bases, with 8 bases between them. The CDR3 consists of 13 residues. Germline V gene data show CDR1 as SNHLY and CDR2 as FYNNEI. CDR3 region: CASSGGSNEKLFF. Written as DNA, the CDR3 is TGTGCCAGCAGTGGCGGATCGAATGAAAAACTGTTTTTT.

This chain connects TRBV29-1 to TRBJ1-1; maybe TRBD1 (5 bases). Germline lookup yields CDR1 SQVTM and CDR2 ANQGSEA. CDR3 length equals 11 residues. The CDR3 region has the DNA TGCAGTTTCCGGCGGGGGACTGAAGCTTTCTTT. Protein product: CSFRRGTEAFF.

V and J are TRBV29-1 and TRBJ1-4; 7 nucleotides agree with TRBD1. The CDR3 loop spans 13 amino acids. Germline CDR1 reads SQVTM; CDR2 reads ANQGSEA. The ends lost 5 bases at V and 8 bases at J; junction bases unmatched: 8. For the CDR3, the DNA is TGCAGCGTTTCTCCGACAGGGTGGGAAAAACTGTTTTTT. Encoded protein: CSVSPTGWEKLFF.

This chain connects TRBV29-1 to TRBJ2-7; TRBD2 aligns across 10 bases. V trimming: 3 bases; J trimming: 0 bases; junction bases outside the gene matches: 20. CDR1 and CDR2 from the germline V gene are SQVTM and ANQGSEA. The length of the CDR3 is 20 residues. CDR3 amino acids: CSVDVGGPSGSRGLSYEQYF. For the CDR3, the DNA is TGCAGCGTTGACGTGGGGGGGCCTAGCGGGAGTAGGGGCCTCTCCTACGAGCAGTACTTC.

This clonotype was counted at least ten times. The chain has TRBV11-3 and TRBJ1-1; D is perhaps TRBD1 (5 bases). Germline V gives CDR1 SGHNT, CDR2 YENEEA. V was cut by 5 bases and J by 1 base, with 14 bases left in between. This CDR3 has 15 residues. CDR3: CASSTRVDRNTEAFF. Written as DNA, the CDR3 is TGTGCCAGCAGCACTAGAGTTGACAGGAACACTGAAGCTTTCTTT. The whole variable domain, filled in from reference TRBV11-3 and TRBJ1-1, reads EAGVVQSPRYKIIEKKQPVAFWCNPISGHNTLYWYLQNLGQGPELLIRYENEEAVDDSQLPKDRFSAERLKGVDSTLKIQPAELGDSAVYLCASSTRVDRNTEAFFGQGTRLTVV.

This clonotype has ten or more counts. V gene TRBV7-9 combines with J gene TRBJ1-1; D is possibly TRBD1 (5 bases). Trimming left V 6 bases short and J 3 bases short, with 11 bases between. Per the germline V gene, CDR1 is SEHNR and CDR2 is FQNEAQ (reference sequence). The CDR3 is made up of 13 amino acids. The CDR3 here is CASRYGRDTEAFF. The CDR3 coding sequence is TGTGCCAGCAGGTACGGCAGGGACACTGAAGCTTTCTTT.

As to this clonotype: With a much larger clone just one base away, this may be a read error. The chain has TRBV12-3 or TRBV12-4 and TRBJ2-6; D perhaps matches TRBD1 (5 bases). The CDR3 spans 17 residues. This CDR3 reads CASSYSSGISGANALTF. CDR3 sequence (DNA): TGTGCCAGCAGTTACTCGTCTGGGATCTCTGGGGCCAACGCCCTGACTTTC.

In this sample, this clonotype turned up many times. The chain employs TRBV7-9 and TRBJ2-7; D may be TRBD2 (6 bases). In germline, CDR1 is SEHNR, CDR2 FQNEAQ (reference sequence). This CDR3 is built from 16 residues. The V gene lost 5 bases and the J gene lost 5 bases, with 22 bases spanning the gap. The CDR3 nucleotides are TGTGCCAGCAGCCCCCCAATCGCTAGCGCTAAAGACGAGCAGTACTTC. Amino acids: CASSPPIASAKDEQYF.

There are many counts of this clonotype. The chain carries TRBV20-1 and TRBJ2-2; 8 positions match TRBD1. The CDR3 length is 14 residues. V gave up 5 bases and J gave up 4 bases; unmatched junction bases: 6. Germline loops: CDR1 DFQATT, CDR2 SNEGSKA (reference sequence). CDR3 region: CSAQDRGGTGELFF. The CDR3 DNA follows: TGCAGTGCTCAAGACAGGGGAGGCACCGGGGAGCTGTTTTTT.

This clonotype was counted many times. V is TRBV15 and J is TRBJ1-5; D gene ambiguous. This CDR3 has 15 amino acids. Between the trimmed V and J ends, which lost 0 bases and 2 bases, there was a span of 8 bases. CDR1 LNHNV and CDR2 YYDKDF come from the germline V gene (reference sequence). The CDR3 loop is CATSREVGGNQPQHF. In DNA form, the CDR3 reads TGTGCCACCAGCAGAGAGGTTGGGGGCAATCAGCCCCAGCATTTT.

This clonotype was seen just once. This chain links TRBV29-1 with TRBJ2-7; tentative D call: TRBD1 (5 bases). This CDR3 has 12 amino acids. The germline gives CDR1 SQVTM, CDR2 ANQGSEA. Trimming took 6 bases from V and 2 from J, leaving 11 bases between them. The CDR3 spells CSVGATTYEQYF. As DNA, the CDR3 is TGCAGCGTAGGGGCGACAACCTACGAGCAGTACTTC.

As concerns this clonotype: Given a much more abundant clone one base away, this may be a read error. The CDR3 loop is CASSQEGLHSCEQYF. The CDR3 DNA reads as TGCGCCAGCAGCCAAGAGGGACTCCACTCCTGCGAGCAGTACTTC. This rearrangement joins TRBV4-1 to TRBJ2-7; D is perhaps TRBD2 (6 bases). The CDR3 totals 15 residues. The germline CDR1 and CDR2 sequences are MGHRA and YSYEKL.

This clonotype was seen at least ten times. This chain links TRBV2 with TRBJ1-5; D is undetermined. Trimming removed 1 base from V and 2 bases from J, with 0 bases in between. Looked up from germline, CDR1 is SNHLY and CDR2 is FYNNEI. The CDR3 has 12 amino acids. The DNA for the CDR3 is TGTGCCAGCAGTGAAGGCAATCAGCCCCAGCATTTT. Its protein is CASSEGNQPQHF. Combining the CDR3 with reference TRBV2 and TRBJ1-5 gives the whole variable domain EPEVTQTPSHQVTQMGQEVILRCVPISNHLYFYWYRQILGQKVEFLVSFYNNEISEKSEIFDDQFSVERPDGSNFTLKIRSTKLEDSAMYFCASSEGNQPQHFGDGTRLSIL.

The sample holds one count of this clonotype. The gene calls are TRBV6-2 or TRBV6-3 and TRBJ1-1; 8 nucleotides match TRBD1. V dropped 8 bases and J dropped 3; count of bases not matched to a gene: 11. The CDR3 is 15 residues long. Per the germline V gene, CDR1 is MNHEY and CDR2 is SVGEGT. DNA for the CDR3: TGTGCCAGCGGAGATCCCGGACAGGGTGACACTGAAGCTTTCTTT. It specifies CASGDPGQGDTEAFF.

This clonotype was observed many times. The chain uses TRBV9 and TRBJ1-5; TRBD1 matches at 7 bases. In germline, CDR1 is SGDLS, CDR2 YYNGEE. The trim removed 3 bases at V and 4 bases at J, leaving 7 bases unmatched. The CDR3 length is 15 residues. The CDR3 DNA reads TGTGCCAGCAGCGGCCGACAGGGCCCGAATCAGCCCCAGCATTTT. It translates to CASSGRQGPNQPQHF.

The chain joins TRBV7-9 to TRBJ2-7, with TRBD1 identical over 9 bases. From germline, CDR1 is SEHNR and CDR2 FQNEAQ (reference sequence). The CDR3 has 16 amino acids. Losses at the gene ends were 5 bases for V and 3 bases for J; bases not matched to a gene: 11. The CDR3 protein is CASSLQPGQGFYEQYF. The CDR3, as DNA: TGTGCCAGCAGCCTTCAGCCGGGACAGGGCTTCTACGAGCAGTACTTC.

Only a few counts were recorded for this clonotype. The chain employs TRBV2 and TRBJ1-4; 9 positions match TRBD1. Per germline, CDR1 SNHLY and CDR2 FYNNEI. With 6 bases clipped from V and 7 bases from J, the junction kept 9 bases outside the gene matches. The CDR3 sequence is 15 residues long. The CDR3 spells CASRRGQGRSEKLFF. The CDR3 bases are TGTGCCAGCAGGAGGGGACAGGGCCGGTCTGAAAAACTGTTTTTT.

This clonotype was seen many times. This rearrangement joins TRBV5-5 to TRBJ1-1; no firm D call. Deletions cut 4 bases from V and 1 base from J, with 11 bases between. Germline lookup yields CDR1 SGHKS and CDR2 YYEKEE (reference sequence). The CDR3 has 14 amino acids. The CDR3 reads CASSVELGNTEAFF. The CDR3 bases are TGTGCCAGCAGCGTAGAATTAGGGAACACTGAAGCTTTCTTT.